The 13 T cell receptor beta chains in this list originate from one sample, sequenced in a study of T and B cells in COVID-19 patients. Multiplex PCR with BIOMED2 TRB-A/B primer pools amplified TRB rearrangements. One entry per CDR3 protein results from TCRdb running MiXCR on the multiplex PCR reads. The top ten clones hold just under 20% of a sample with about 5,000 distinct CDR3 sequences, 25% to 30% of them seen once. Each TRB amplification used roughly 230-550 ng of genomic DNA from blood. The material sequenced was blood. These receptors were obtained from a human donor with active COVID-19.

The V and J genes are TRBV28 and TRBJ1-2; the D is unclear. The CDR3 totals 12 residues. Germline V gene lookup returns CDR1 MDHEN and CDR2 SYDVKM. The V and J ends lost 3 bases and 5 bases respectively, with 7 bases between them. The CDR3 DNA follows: TGTGCCAGCAGTTTTCGGGGTTATGGCTACACCTTC. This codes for CASSFRGYGYTF.

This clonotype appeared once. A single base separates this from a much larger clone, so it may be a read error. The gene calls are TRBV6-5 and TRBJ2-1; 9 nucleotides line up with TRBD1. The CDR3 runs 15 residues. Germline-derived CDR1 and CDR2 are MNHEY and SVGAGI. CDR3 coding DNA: TGTGCCAGCAGTAACACAGGGGGCCTATACAATGAGCAGTTATTC. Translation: CASSNTGGLYNEQLF.

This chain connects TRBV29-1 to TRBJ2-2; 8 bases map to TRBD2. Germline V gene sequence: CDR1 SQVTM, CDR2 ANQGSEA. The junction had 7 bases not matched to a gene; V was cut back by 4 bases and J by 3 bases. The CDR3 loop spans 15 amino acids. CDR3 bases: TGCAGCGTTGGGGCGGGAGGTTCGGACACCGGGGAGCTGTTTTTT. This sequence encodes CSVGAGGSDTGELFF.

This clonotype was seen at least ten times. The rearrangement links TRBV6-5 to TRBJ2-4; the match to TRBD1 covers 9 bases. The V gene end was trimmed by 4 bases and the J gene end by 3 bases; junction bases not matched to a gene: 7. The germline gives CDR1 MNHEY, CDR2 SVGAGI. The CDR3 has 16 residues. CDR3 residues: CASSLVQGAGKNIQYF. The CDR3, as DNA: TGTGCCAGCAGTTTAGTACAGGGGGCCGGCAAAAACATTCAGTACTTC.

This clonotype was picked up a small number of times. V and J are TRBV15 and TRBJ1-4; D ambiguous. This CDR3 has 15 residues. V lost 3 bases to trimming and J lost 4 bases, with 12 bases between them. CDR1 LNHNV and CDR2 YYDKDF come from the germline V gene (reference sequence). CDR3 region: CATSSGSYLNEKLFF. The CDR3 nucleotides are TGTGCCACCAGCAGCGGGAGCTACCTTAATGAAAAACTGTTTTTT.

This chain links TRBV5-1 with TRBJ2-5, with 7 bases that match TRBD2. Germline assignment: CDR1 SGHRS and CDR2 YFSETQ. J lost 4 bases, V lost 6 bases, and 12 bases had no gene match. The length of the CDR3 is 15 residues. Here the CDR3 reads CASTSLTGRGETQYF. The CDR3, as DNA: TGCGCCAGCACCTCCTTAACGGGGAGGGGAGAGACCCAGTACTTC.

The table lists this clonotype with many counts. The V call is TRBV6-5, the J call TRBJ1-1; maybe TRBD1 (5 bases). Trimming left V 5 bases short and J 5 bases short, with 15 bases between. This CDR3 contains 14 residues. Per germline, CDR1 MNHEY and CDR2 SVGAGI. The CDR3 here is CASSTRALGTEAFF. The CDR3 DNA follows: TGTGCCAGCAGTACCAGGGCCTTAGGGACTGAAGCTTTCTTT.

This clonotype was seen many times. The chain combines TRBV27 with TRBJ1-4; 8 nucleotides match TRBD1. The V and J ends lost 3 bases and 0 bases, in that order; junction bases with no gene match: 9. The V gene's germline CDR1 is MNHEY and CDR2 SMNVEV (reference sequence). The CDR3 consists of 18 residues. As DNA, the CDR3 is TGTGCCAGCAGTTTGGGAAGGACAGGGAGTTCAACTAATGAAAAACTGTTTTTT. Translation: CASSLGRTGSSTNEKLFF.

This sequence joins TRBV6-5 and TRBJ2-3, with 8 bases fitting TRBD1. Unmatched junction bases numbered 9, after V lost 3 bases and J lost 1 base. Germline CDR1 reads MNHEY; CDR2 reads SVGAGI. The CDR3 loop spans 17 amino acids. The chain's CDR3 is CASSYPGAGGRTDTQYF. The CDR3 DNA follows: TGTGCCAGCAGTTATCCCGGGGCAGGGGGCCGCACAGATACGCAGTATTTT.

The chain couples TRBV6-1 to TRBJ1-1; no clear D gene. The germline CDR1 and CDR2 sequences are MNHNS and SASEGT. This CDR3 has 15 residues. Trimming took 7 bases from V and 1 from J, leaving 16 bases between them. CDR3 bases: TGTGCCAGCACCACTACTTCGGGGTGGAACACTGAAGCTTTCTTT. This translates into CASTTTSGWNTEAFF.

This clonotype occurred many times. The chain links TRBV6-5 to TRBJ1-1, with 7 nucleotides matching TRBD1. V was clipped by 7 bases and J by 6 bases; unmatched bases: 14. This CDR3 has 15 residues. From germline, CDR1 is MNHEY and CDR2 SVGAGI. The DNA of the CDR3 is TGTGCCAGCAACCCCTGGGGACAGCGTAGATCTGAAGCTTTCTTT. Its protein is CASNPWGQRRSEAFF.

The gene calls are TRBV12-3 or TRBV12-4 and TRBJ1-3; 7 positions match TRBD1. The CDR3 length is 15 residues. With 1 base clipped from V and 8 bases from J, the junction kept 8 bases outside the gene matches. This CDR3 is CASSLEGAVWDTIYF. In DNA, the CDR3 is TGTGCCAGCAGTTTAGAGGGGGCCGTCTGGGACACCATATATTTT.

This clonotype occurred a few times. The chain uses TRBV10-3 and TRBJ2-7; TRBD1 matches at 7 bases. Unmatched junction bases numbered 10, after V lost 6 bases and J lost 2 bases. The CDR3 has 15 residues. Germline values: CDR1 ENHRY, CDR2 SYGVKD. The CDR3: CAIRPFRDSTYEQYF. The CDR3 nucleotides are TGTGCCATCAGACCCTTCCGGGACAGTACCTACGAGCAGTACTTC.